These 26 T cell receptor beta chains were sequenced from one sample in a study of blood T cell repertoires in COVID-19. Only in-frame clones appear in the TCRdb table, and some are missing; sequencing was by immunoSEQ multiplex PCR. The repertoire holds roughly 260,000 clones, with roughly 85% as singletons. Source material: PBMCs or T cells enriched from blood (not recorded which). The receptors come from a middle-aged woman who had been exposed to COVID-19.

The V gene is TRBV27, the J gene TRBJ1-4; D is undetermined. Germline-derived CDR1 and CDR2 are MNHEY and SMNVEV (reference sequence). Deletions cut 4 bases from V and 4 bases from J, with 4 bases between. This CDR3 is built from 12 residues. The CDR3 protein is CASSSGNEKLFF. DNA for the CDR3: TGTGCCAGCAGTTCCGGTAATGAAAAACTGTTTTTT.

The CDR3 reads CASSAPSGGPYEQYF. The CDR3 nucleotides read TGTGCCAGCAGCGCTCCTAGCGGGGGGCCCTACGAGCAGTACTTC. The chain combines TRBV7-2 with TRBJ2-7; 11 bases agree with TRBD2. The junction had 5 bases not matched to a gene; V was cut back by 5 bases and J by 2 bases. The CDR3 spans 15 residues. Per germline, CDR1 SGHTA and CDR2 FQGNSA. The complete variable domain, with remaining parts taken from reference TRBV7-2 and TRBJ2-7, reads GAGVSQSPSNKVTEKGKDVELRCDPISGHTALYWYRQSLGQGLEFLIYFQGNSAPDKSGLPSDRFSAERTGGSVSTLTIQRTQQEDSAVYLCASSAPSGGPYEQYFGPGTRLTVT.

The sample holds a few counts of this clone. This rearrangement joins TRBV11-2 to TRBJ1-2; D uncertain. The germline gives CDR1 SGHAT, CDR2 FQNNGV. The V and J ends lost 5 bases and 0 bases respectively, with 7 bases between them. This CDR3 is 13 amino acids long. The CDR3 nucleotides read TGTGCCAGCAGCCCCGAGACTAACTATGGCTACACCTTC. Translated, it gives CASSPETNYGYTF.

The rearrangement joins TRBV5-6 to TRBJ1-2, with D unclear. The CDR3 is made up of 13 amino acids. From germline, CDR1 is SGHDT and CDR2 YYEEEE. Trimming left V 3 bases short and J 8 bases short, with 14 bases between. This CDR3 is CASSSRGNRGYTF. Here the CDR3 DNA reads TGTGCCAGCAGCTCCCGCGGCAACCGGGGCTACACCTTC.

V gene TRBV18 combines with J gene TRBJ1-2; 8 bases map to TRBD1. Germline V lookup: CDR1 KGHSH, CDR2 LQKENI. This CDR3 region has 15 residues. V was clipped by 6 bases and J by 8 bases; unmatched bases: 14. The CDR3 region has the DNA TGTGCCAGCTCGCCCTCAACAGGGGGGGGAGAGGGCTACACCTTC. It encodes CASSPSTGGGEGYTF.

This chain uses TRBV6-5 with TRBJ1-1, with 7 bases identical to TRBD1. Germline V gives CDR1 MNHEY, CDR2 SVGAGI. Germline trimming cut 6 bases from V and 1 base from J; bases unmatched to any gene: 2. The CDR3 contains 13 residues. The CDR3: CASSGDRNTEAFF. The CDR3 nucleotides are TGTGCCAGCAGCGGGGACAGGAACACTGAAGCTTTCTTT.

The chain employs TRBV2 and TRBJ2-1, with D possibly being TRBD2 (6 bases). The CDR3 contains 15 residues. Between the trimmed V and J ends, which lost 9 bases and 5 bases, there was a span of 20 bases. The V gene's germline CDR1 is SNHLY and CDR2 FYNNEI. The CDR3 sequence is CARLNRRGMDNEQFF. CDR3 nucleotides: TGTGCCAGGCTGAATAGGAGGGGTATGGACAATGAGCAGTTCTTC.

V gene TRBV7-9 combines with J gene TRBJ1-2, with TRBD1 matching 7 bases. CDR1 SEHNR and CDR2 FQNEAQ come from the germline V gene (reference sequence). The CDR3 runs to 16 residues. Trimming cost V 4 bases and J 3 bases; bases outside gene matches: 11. The CDR3 DNA sequence: TGTGCCAGCAGCTACTCGATTAGACAGGGTGACTATGGCTACACCTTC. This encodes CASSYSIRQGDYGYTF.

The chain has TRBV19 and TRBJ2-5; 7 nucleotides match TRBD1. The CDR3 extends over 14 amino acids. With 0 bases clipped from V and 4 bases from J, the junction kept 2 bases outside the gene matches. CDR1 LNHDA and CDR2 SQIVND come from the germline V gene (reference sequence). CDR3 DNA: TGTGCCAGTAGTATAGAGGCAGGGGGAGAGACCCAGTACTTC. Protein: CASSIEAGGETQYF.

CDR3 loop: CASIRTSGVTGELFF. The CDR3 DNA is TGTGCCAGCATCCGGACTAGCGGGGTCACCGGGGAGCTGTTTTTT. V and J are TRBV11-2 and TRBJ2-2, with TRBD2 matching over 12 bases. The germline CDR1 and CDR2 sequences are SGHAT and FQNNGV. J was trimmed by 4 bases and V by 7 bases; bases with no gene match: 4. The CDR3 length is 15 residues.

The rearrangement uses TRBV7-9 and TRBJ1-5; 10 bases align to TRBD1. V lost 5 bases and J lost 6; bases outside the gene matches: 4. Germline CDR1 reads SEHNR; CDR2 reads FQNEAQ (reference sequence). This CDR3 region has 14 residues. CDR3 amino acids: CASSTGTGAQPQHF. The CDR3 DNA sequence: TGTGCCAGCAGCACCGGGACAGGGGCTCAGCCCCAGCATTTT.

The genes are TRBV3-1 (or the pseudogene TRBV3-2) and TRBJ1-6; a weak D match, TRBD1 (5 bases). The CDR3 covers 16 residues. V gave up 2 bases and J gave up 10 bases, with 18 bases separating them. Germline CDR1 and CDR2: LGHDT and YNNKEL (reference sequence). The DNA of the CDR3 is TGTGCCAGCAGCCAATATATTACGGGGGGGAAATCACCCCTCCACTTT. It specifies CASSQYITGGKSPLHF.

This chain connects TRBV9 to TRBJ2-1; maybe TRBD2 (6 bases). Germline V gives CDR1 SGDLS, CDR2 YYNGEE. V was trimmed by 4 bases and J by 6 bases, leaving 17 bases between them. This CDR3 contains 15 residues. The CDR3 bases are TGTGCCAGCAGCTTCCGGGACTTGCAGGTCAATGAGCAGTTCTTC. Translating it yields CASSFRDLQVNEQFF.

The chain is built from TRBV18 and TRBJ1-2, with 8 positions matching TRBD1. Germline V gene data show CDR1 as KGHSH and CDR2 as LQKENI. CDR3 size: 15 residues. V lost 0 bases to trimming and J lost 4 bases; unmatched junction nucleotides: 4. CDR3 coding DNA: TGTGCCAGCTCACCACCGCAGGGGGCTAGCTATGGCTACACCTTC. Its protein is CASSPPQGASYGYTF.

This clone was recorded once. This chain joins TRBV4-1 and TRBJ2-1; TRBD2 agrees at 8 bases. The germline V gene encodes CDR1 MGHRA and CDR2 YSYEKL. This CDR3 comprises 20 residues. The V and J ends lost 1 base and 3 bases, in that order; junction bases with no gene match: 17. CDR3 in amino acids: CASSQGPSRAGEPRYNEQFF. Here the CDR3 DNA reads TGCGCCAGCAGCCAAGGCCCCTCAAGAGCGGGGGAACCACGCTACAATGAGCAGTTCTTC.

The chain combines TRBV11-2 with TRBJ1-1; no reliable D call. V lost 3 bases, J lost 4 bases, and 15 bases lay in between. Germline-derived CDR1 and CDR2 are SGHAT and FQNNGV. The CDR3 extends over 15 amino acids. The CDR3: CASSLGDRGSTEAFF. CDR3 nucleotides: TGTGCCAGCAGCTTGGGAGATCGGGGAAGCACTGAAGCTTTCTTT.

The genes are TRBV24-1 and TRBJ1-2; D might be TRBD1 (5 bases). The CDR3 runs 14 residues. V was trimmed by 4 bases and J by 4 bases, leaving 12 bases between them. The germline CDR1 and CDR2 sequences are KGHDR and SFDVKD. This CDR3 reads CATSDPPGPYGYTF. The CDR3 DNA reads as TGTGCCACCAGTGACCCGCCAGGGCCCTATGGCTACACCTTC.

This sequence joins TRBV5-6 and TRBJ1-1, with 7 bases fitting TRBD1. The germline gives CDR1 SGHDT, CDR2 YYEEEE. The CDR3 is 15 residues long. With V trimmed by 6 bases and J by 1 base, 9 bases remained unmatched. Here the CDR3 reads CASTVLQGWNTEAFF. The DNA for the CDR3 is TGTGCCAGCACCGTCCTACAGGGGTGGAACACTGAAGCTTTCTTT.

The chain has TRBV4-2 and TRBJ2-7, with 9 bases identical to TRBD1. The V segment lost 1 base and the J segment 3 bases; nucleotides outside the gene matches: 7. CDR3 size: 16 residues. Germline V CDR1 and CDR2: LGHNA, YNFKEQ. Here the CDR3 reads CASSQAEGTGLYEQYF. CDR3 coding DNA: TGTGCCAGCAGCCAAGCTGAGGGGACAGGGCTCTACGAGCAGTACTTC.

This clone was seen a handful of times. The J gene is TRBJ2-5, the V gene TRBV3-1 (or the pseudogene TRBV3-2); 11 bases are shared with TRBD2. CDR1 and CDR2 (germline): LGHDT, YNNKEL (reference sequence). The trim removed 1 base at V and 5 bases at J, leaving 6 bases unmatched. CDR3 size: 16 residues. The CDR3 nucleotides read TGTGCCAGCAGCCAAGGACTAGCGGGGAATACGGAGACCCAGTACTTC. This sequence encodes CASSQGLAGNTETQYF.

This chain links TRBV7-3 with TRBJ2-2; 12 bases are shared with TRBD2. Looked up from germline, CDR1 is SGHTA and CDR2 is FQGTGA. With V trimmed by 3 bases and J by 2 bases, 1 base remained unmatched. The CDR3 has 16 residues. The CDR3 spells CASSLTSGSNTGELFF. CDR3 DNA: TGTGCCAGCAGCTTGACTAGCGGGAGCAACACCGGGGAGCTGTTTTTT.

The chain joins TRBV9 to TRBJ1-2, with TRBD1 as a possible D gene (6 bases). The CDR3 is 18 amino acids. Germline V lookup: CDR1 SGDLS, CDR2 YYNGEE. V was shortened by 2 bases and J by 2 bases, with 22 bases between the two germline ends. CDR3 residues: CASSVNGGGVIPNYGYTF. CDR3 DNA sequence: TGTGCCAGCAGCGTGAATGGGGGCGGAGTGATCCCCAACTATGGCTACACCTTC.

The chain combines TRBV28 with TRBJ2-1; a weak D match, TRBD2 (7 bases). This CDR3 is built from 15 residues. Trimming cost V 5 bases and J 2 bases, with 13 bases left between them. The germline gives CDR1 MDHEN, CDR2 SYDVKM. The CDR3: CASSMGGRAYNEQFF. The CDR3 DNA reads TGTGCCAGCAGTATGGGGGGGCGGGCCTACAATGAGCAGTTCTTC.

The chain recombines TRBV4-1 with TRBJ1-2; 9 bases match TRBD1. The CDR3 sequence is 15 residues long. From germline, CDR1 is MGHRA and CDR2 YSYEKL. The junction had 7 bases not matched to a gene; V was cut back by 0 bases and J by 8 bases. In DNA form, the CDR3 reads TGCGCCAGCAGCCAAGACGGACAGGGGATAAGCGGCTACACCTTC. As protein: CASSQDGQGISGYTF.

The V gene is TRBV30, the J gene TRBJ2-7; 8 bases map to TRBD1. The germline CDR1 and CDR2 sequences are GTSNPN and SVGIG (reference sequence). With 2 bases clipped from V and 5 bases from J, the junction kept 23 bases outside the gene matches. The CDR3 covers 19 residues. The CDR3 region is CAWSLTPKYPGQVGDEQYF. CDR3 sequence (DNA): TGTGCCTGGAGTCTCACCCCAAAATACCCGGGACAGGTGGGAGACGAGCAGTACTTC.

This rearrangement joins TRBV7-2 to TRBJ1-3; 9 nucleotides agree with TRBD1. The CDR3 has 18 residues. CDR1 SGHTA and CDR2 FQGNSA come from the germline V gene. The V segment lost 1 base and the J segment 1 base; nucleotides outside the gene matches: 8. The CDR3 protein is CASSLGPLGQGSGNTIYF. CDR3 DNA: TGTGCCAGCAGCTTAGGGCCGTTAGGACAGGGGTCTGGAAACACCATATATTTT.